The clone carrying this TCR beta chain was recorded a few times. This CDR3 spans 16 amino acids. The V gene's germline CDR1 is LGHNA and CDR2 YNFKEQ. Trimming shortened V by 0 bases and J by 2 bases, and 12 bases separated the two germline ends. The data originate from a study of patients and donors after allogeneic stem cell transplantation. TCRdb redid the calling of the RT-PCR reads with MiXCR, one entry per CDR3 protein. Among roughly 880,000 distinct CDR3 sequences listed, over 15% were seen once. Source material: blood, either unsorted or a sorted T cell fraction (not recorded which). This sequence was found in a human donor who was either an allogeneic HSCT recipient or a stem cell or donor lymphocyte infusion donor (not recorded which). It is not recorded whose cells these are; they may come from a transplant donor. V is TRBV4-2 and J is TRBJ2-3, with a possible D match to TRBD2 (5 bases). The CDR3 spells CASSQEEAALTDTQYF. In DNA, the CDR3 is TGTGCCAGCAGCCAAGAGGAAGCGGCCCTCACAGATACGCAGTATTTT.